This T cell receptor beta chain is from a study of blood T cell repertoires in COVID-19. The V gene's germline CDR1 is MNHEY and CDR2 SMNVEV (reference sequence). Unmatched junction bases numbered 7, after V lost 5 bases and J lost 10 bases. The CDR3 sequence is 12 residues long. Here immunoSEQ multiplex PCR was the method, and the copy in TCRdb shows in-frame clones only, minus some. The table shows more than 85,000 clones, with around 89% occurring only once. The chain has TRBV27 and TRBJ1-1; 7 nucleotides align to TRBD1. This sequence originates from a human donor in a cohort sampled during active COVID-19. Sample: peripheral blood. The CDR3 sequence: CASSPDRVGAFF. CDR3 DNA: TGTGCCAGCAGTCCAGACAGGGTCGGAGCTTTCTTT.